This TCR beta chain originates from a study of blood T cell repertoires in COVID-19. CDR3 size: 16 residues. Germline V gene lookup returns CDR1 MGHRA and CDR2 YSYEKL. Trimming took 1 base from V and 1 from J; bases not matched to a gene: 5. Here immunoSEQ multiplex PCR was the method, and the copy in TCRdb shows in-frame clones only, minus some. This table holds 70,000 or so clones, about four fifths found once. This clone was seen once. The chain recombines TRBV4-1 with TRBJ2-3; TRBD1 matches at 7 bases. The sequence derives from a human donor in a cohort sampled during active COVID-19. Sequencing was carried out using peripheral blood. For the CDR3, the DNA is TGCGCCAGCAGCCAAGGGGGACAGATAGGCACAGATACGCAGTATTTT. Protein product: CASSQGGQIGTDTQYF.